The 22 T cell receptor beta chains below come from one sample, sequenced in a study of PD-1 blockade in mismatch repair-deficient tumors (dated by TCRdb to about 2017). Libraries came from the immunoSEQ multiplex PCR assay. TCRdb limited this immuneACCESS table to in-frame rearrangements with V and J called. A share of clones is missing; checked studies link under half to unresolved V genes, and the rest is unexplained. Counted in this sample were 76,000 or so clones; roughly 80% of them appeared once. The top ten constitute over 4.5% of the sample. Sequencing used peripheral blood, obtained 44 weeks after starting pembrolizumab. The receptors originated from an adult with mismatch repair-deficient cancer.

The chain couples TRBV7-9 to TRBJ2-6, with 7 bases identical to TRBD1. V shed 5 bases and J 1 base; nucleotides not matched to a gene: 8. The CDR3 has 17 amino acids. The germline V gene has CDR1 SEHNR and CDR2 FQNEAQ (reference sequence). CDR3 protein: CASSVDRVGSGANVLTF. As DNA, the CDR3 is TGTGCCAGCAGCGTAGACAGGGTTGGATCTGGGGCCAACGTCCTGACTTTC.

This rearrangement joins TRBV25-1 to TRBJ2-2; D could derive from TRBD1 or TRBD2 (6 bases each). The CDR3 covers 16 residues. The germline V gene has CDR1 MGHDK and CDR2 SYGVNS. Trimming pared 4 bases from V and 6 bases from J, leaving 18 bases between. In nucleotides, the CDR3 is TGTGCCAGCAGTGCCAACACAGGGCGGGGAGCCGGGGAGCTGTTTTTT. It specifies CASSANTGRGAGELFF.

This chain uses TRBV12-5 with TRBJ1-2, with TRBD1 matching 10 bases. This CDR3 region has 17 residues. The V gene's germline CDR1 is LGHNT and CDR2 FRNRAP. V was pared by 6 bases and J by 6 bases, with 16 bases of the junction left unmatched. The CDR3 loop reads CASGRKLGQGKVHGYTF. In nucleotides, the CDR3 is TGTGCTAGTGGCAGAAAACTGGGACAGGGGAAGGTCCATGGCTACACCTTC. Complete variable domain (other parts from reference TRBV12-5 and TRBJ1-2): DARVTQTPRHKVTEMGQEVTMRCQPILGHNTVFWYRQTMMQGLELLAYFRNRAPLDDSGMPKDRFSAEMPDATLATLKIQPSEPRDSAVYFCASGRKLGQGKVHGYTFGSGTRLTVV.

The CDR3 bases are TGTGCCAGCAGCTCTACTAGCGGCCGCACAGATACGCAGTATTTT. Amino acids: CASSSTSGRTDTQYF. The chain links TRBV7-9 to TRBJ2-3; 8 bases fit TRBD2. V lost 4 bases and J lost 1; bases outside the gene matches: 4. The CDR3 covers 15 residues. CDR1 SEHNR and CDR2 FQNEAQ come from the germline V gene (reference sequence).

J is TRBJ1-1 and V is TRBV6-5; the match to TRBD1 covers 9 bases. This CDR3 contains 15 residues. Germline loops: CDR1 MNHEY, CDR2 SVGAGI. V gave up 2 bases and J gave up 5 bases; unmatched junction bases: 6. CDR3 in amino acids: CASSYRKQGATEAFF. DNA of the CDR3: TGTGCCAGCAGTTACCGGAAACAGGGGGCAACTGAAGCTTTCTTT.

The J gene is TRBJ2-3, the V gene TRBV21-1; the table calls TRBD1, which could not be checked here. TRBV21-1 is labeled a pseudogene. The CDR3 spans 14 residues. DNA for the CDR3: TGTGCCAGCAGCAAAGTCGCAGGGGGAGATACGCAGTATTTT. It encodes CASSKVAGGDTQYF.

The chain carries TRBV27 and TRBJ1-4; no reliable D call. CDR1 and CDR2 from the germline V gene are MNHEY and SMNVEV (reference sequence). Trimming removed 0 bases from V and 0 bases from J, with 11 bases in between. The CDR3 has 17 amino acids. The DNA of the CDR3 is TGTGCCAGCAGTTTATCGCCTCTAATTACAACTAATGAAAAACTGTTTTTT. Its protein product is CASSLSPLITTNEKLFF.

This clone showed up just once. This chain joins TRBV5-1 and TRBJ2-7, with D possibly TRBD1 on 5 matching bases. Trimming cost V 0 bases and J 3 bases, with 7 bases left between them. CDR3 length: 13 amino acids. The germline V gene encodes CDR1 SGHRS and CDR2 YFSETQ. CDR3 loop: CASSLGQSYEQYF. CDR3 bases: TGCGCCAGCAGCTTGGGACAGAGCTACGAGCAGTACTTC.

The chain carries TRBV5-1 and TRBJ2-1; D call uncertain. Germline assignment: CDR1 SGHRS and CDR2 YFSETQ. The length of the CDR3 is 13 residues. With 0 bases removed from V and 6 bases from J, the gap between germline ends came to 7 bases. The CDR3 DNA sequence: TGCGCCAGCAGCTTGGCCGTAAGCAATGAGCAGTTCTTC. Translating it yields CASSLAVSNEQFF.

The V gene is TRBV7-3, the J gene TRBJ1-1, with D uncertain. The V end was cut by 2 bases, the J end by 1 base, with 5 bases between. The CDR3 has 13 residues. The V gene's germline CDR1 is SGHTA and CDR2 FQGTGA. The CDR3 protein is CASSLQENTEAFF. The CDR3, as DNA: TGTGCCAGCAGCTTACAGGAGAACACTGAAGCTTTCTTT.

The chain recombines TRBV10-3 with TRBJ2-2; 8 bases agree with TRBD1. Looked up from germline, CDR1 is ENHRY and CDR2 is SYGVKD. The CDR3 spans 14 residues. V lost 7 bases to trimming and J lost 3 bases; unmatched junction nucleotides: 4. DNA for the CDR3: TGTGCCATCAATGGACAGGGAGACACCGGGGAGCTGTTTTTT. Translating gives CAINGQGDTGELFF.

The gene calls are TRBV7-2 and TRBJ1-1; no firm D call. Per the germline V gene, CDR1 is SGHTA and CDR2 is FQGNSA. With 6 bases removed from V and 3 bases from J, the gap between germline ends came to 14 bases. The CDR3 sequence is 14 residues long. This chain's CDR3 is CASRSLRGYTEAFF. The CDR3 DNA sequence: TGTGCCAGCAGATCATTACGAGGGTACACTGAAGCTTTCTTT.

This clone occurred once. CDR3 bases: TGTGCCAGCAGCCCCTGGACGGGTTCCCACGAGCAGTACTTC. As protein: CASSPWTGSHEQYF. V gene TRBV7-3 combines with J gene TRBJ2-7; D is ambiguous. Germline-derived CDR1 and CDR2 are SGHTA and FQGTGA. The CDR3 is 14 amino acids. Trimming shortened V by 5 bases and J by 5 bases, and 16 bases separated the two germline ends. The complete variable domain, with remaining parts taken from reference TRBV7-3 and TRBJ2-7, reads GAGVSQTPSNKVTEKGKYVELRCDPISGHTALYWYRQSLGQGPEFLIYFQGTGAADDSGLPNDRFFAVRPEGSVSTLKIQRTERGDSAVYLCASSPWTGSHEQYFGPGTRLTVT.

In this sample, this clone turned up once. This rearrangement joins TRBV10-3 to TRBJ1-1; D not resolved. The CDR3 runs 13 residues. V was clipped by 1 base and J by 1 base, with 4 bases between them. In germline, CDR1 is ENHRY, CDR2 SYGVKD. The CDR3 DNA sequence: TGTGCCATCAGTGAGTGGGGGAACACTGAAGCTTTCTTT. Protein: CAISEWGNTEAFF.

CDR3 in DNA: TGTGCCAGCGCGACAGGGGCCTCCTACGAGCAGTACTTC. It specifies CASATGASYEQYF. The rearrangement uses TRBV9 and TRBJ2-7; 8 bases are a match to TRBD1. Germline trimming cut 7 bases from V and 0 bases from J; bases unmatched to any gene: 3. This CDR3 region has 13 residues. CDR1 and CDR2 (germline): SGDLS, YYNGEE.

CDR3 protein: CSGTTGGNEQFF. CDR3 nucleotides: TGCAGCGGGACAACAGGGGGGAATGAGCAGTTCTTC. This rearrangement joins TRBV29-1 to TRBJ2-1; 8 bases agree with TRBD1. J was trimmed by 7 bases and V by 7 bases; bases with no gene match: 6. Germline-derived CDR1 and CDR2 are SQVTM and ANQGSEA. The CDR3 covers 12 residues.

The chain recombines TRBV2 with TRBJ2-7; 10 nucleotides line up with TRBD2. CDR1 is SNHLY and CDR2 is FYNNEI in the germline V gene. V shed 6 bases and J 2 bases; nucleotides not matched to a gene: 19. The CDR3 loop spans 19 amino acids. The CDR3 protein is CASRLGFGTSDTNTYEQYF. Written as DNA, the CDR3 is TGTGCCAGCAGATTGGGGTTCGGGACTAGCGATACTAACACCTACGAGCAGTACTTC.

The chain employs TRBV7-8 and TRBJ2-1; 14 positions agree with TRBD2. V lost 5 bases to trimming and J lost 9 bases; unmatched junction nucleotides: 6. Germline V gene sequence: CDR1 SGHVS, CDR2 FQNEAQ. This CDR3 spans 15 amino acids. The CDR3 region is CASSMTSGRAFEQFF. The CDR3 nucleotides are TGTGCCAGCAGCATGACTAGCGGGAGGGCCTTTGAGCAGTTCTTC.

The sample holds a few counts of this clone. V gene TRBV10-1 combines with J gene TRBJ2-7; tentatively, D is TRBD1 or TRBD2 (5 bases each). Germline CDR1 reads WNHNN; CDR2 reads SYGVQD (reference sequence). This CDR3 spans 13 amino acids. V was shortened by 8 bases and J by 6 bases, with 17 bases between the two germline ends. The DNA for the CDR3 is TGCGCCAGCTCCCGAGGTAGGGACGCCGAGCAGTACTTC. This encodes CASSRGRDAEQYF.

The CDR3 nucleotides are TGCGCCAGCGCGCGGGACCCCTACAATGAGCAGTTCTTC. Its translation is CASARDPYNEQFF. This chain uses TRBV4-3 with TRBJ2-1; possible D gene TRBD2, 6 bases. Trimming stripped 8 bases from V and 2 bases from J, with 10 bases between. Germline assignment: CDR1 LGHNA and CDR2 YSLEER. This CDR3 is built from 13 residues.

This clone was seen a handful of times. V usage is TRBV27 and J usage is TRBJ2-1, with D possibly being TRBD2 (5 bases). CDR3 length equals 15 residues. Trimming pared 2 bases from V and 2 bases from J, leaving 10 bases between. Germline V lookup: CDR1 MNHEY, CDR2 SMNVEV (reference sequence). The CDR3 protein is CASSLGRDPYNEQFF. DNA for the CDR3: TGTGCCAGCAGTTTAGGGAGAGACCCCTACAATGAGCAGTTCTTC.

In DNA form, the CDR3 reads TGCGCCAGCAGCTTGGCGGACAATGAGCAGTTCTTC. The encoded protein is CASSLADNEQFF. The rearrangement uses TRBV5-1 and TRBJ2-1; D is undetermined. Germline CDR1 and CDR2: SGHRS and YFSETQ. The CDR3 sequence is 12 residues long. Trimming took 0 bases from V and 5 from J, leaving 3 bases between them.